Reported below is one TCR beta chain. What it binds is not known. This entry is derived from a study of human T cells and chemical hapten exposure. Across the study: Application of 0.01% DPC to the upper back was done by patch test, with a reading at 6 days.

V was clipped by 7 bases and J by 5 bases, with 14 bases between them. In germline, CDR1 is MNHEY, CDR2 SVGEGT. The length of the CDR3 is 13 residues. Described time point: patch test 1, 2 weeks after DPC sensitization. Treatment defined: therapeutic diphenylcyclopropenone sensitization with weekly scalp DPC. Before extraction, the whole blood was not fractionated, and total RNA was taken from it. TCRdb passed the RACE reads through MiXCR, listing each CDR3 protein once. This repertoire shows 45,000 to 70,000 distinct CDR3 sequences, 7% to 10% found once; its top ten account for 13%. Study-level points and caveats: Alopecia affected the donors, so their immune response may differ from healthy people's.

The origin of this receptor is a middle-aged woman with alopecia areata. Some clones in this sample may be carry-over from other donors' samples. V usage is TRBV6-2 or TRBV6-3 and J usage is TRBJ1-1; D perhaps matches TRBD1 (5 bases). Here the sequenced sample was whole blood, taken in connection with sensitization to the hapten diphenylcyclopropenone (DPC). The CDR3 spells CASTITGETEAFF. For the CDR3, the DNA is TGTGCCAGCACCATTACAGGAGAGACTGAAGCTTTCTTT.